This T cell receptor (beta chain) emerged from a study of cytotoxic CD8 clonotypes in ibrutinib-treated CLL. About the study: For this cohort, patients were about a dozen relapsed/refractory and some 15 treatment-naive, while 17 were IGHV unmutated. General study points: Public clonotypes showed up rarely, and on treatment they shrank or held steady.

Trimming at V came to 1 base and at J to 0 bases, leaving 9 bases not matched to a gene. CDR1 is LGHNA and CDR2 is YNFKEQ in the germline V gene. This CDR3 has 19 residues. For this clone: Its antigen is still unknown.

TCR beta libraries used about 2 micrograms of DNA from cryopreserved PBMCs. Some clones are missing from TCRdb's copy, which holds only in-frame ones; the method was immunoSEQ multiplex PCR. Of more than 200,000 clones listed, roughly three quarters were seen once; the top ten hold 5.5% to 7%. This chain links TRBV4-2 with TRBJ2-1, with TRBD1 matching over 10 bases. This specimen was PBMCs, taken after 12 months of ibrutinib treatment. The source is a human donor with chronic lymphocytic leukemia. CDR3 residues: CASSQGGQGTWGSYNEQFF. The DNA for the CDR3 is TGTGCCAGCAGCCAAGGGGGACAGGGGACTTGGGGCTCCTACAATGAGCAGTTCTTC.